This T cell receptor beta chain comes out of a study of cytotoxic CD8 clonotypes in ibrutinib-treated CLL. Study-wide points: Clonality increased with ibrutinib response but returned toward baseline at progression.

This CDR3 contains 15 residues. The germline V gene encodes CDR1 KGHSH and CDR2 LQKENI. The V segment lost 5 bases and the J segment 4 bases; nucleotides outside the gene matches: 4. In the case of this clone: Its specificity is not known.

Assay: immunoSEQ multiplex PCR; the TCRdb copy retains only in-frame clones and omits some. The table has roughly 250,000 clones, under 80% seen once. The source was PBMCs, collected after 24 months of ibrutinib treatment. V gene TRBV18 combines with J gene TRBJ2-3; 12 positions match TRBD2. This TCR was recovered from a human donor with chronic lymphocytic leukemia. The CDR3, as DNA: TGTGCCAGCTCAATGACTAGCGGGAGCGCAGATACGCAGTATTTT. Its translation is CASSMTSGSADTQYF. The entire variable domain, with the rest obtained from reference TRBV18 and TRBJ2-3, is as follows: NAGVMQNPRHLVRRRGQEARLRCSPMKGHSHVYWYRQLPEEGLKFMVYLQKENIIDESGMPKERFSAEFPKEGPSILRIQQVVRGDSAAYFCASSMTSGSADTQYFGPGTRLTVL.